Presented here are 29 T cell receptor beta chains from one specimen sequenced in a study of Graves' ophthalmopathy and Graves' hyperthyroidism. The sequenced template was RNA, covering the TCR beta CDR3 region. HTBI-primed first-round RT-PCR preceded second-round multiplex PCR. TCRdb independently ran MiXCR on the multiplex PCR reads; one entry per CDR3 protein. The repertoire has 300,000 to 450,000 distinct CDR3 sequences, about 18% of them found once; the top ten carry 2.4%. The material sequenced was peripheral blood. These receptors came from an adult woman with stable Graves' hyperthyroidism.

About this clonotype: This could be a read error, since a much larger clone is one nucleotide away. The chain couples TRBV2 to TRBJ1-5; weak D call: TRBD1 (5 bases). The CDR3 loop spans 13 amino acids. Germline V gives CDR1 SNHLY, CDR2 FYNNEI. The V end lost 0 bases, the J end lost 6 bases, and 6 bases lay between the germline ends. The CDR3 DNA is TGTGCCAGCAGTGAAGCGGGGGTTCAGCCCCAGCATTTT. Its protein product is CASSEAGVQPQHF.

Many counts were recorded for this clonotype. V usage is TRBV2 and J usage is TRBJ2-5, with 8 bases fitting TRBD1. Germline V gene lookup returns CDR1 SNHLY and CDR2 FYNNEI. This CDR3 has 12 residues. V lost 7 bases, J lost 5 bases, and 3 bases stayed unmatched. CDR3: CASKRQGETQYF. The DNA for the CDR3 is TGTGCCAGCAAGAGACAGGGGGAGACCCAGTACTTC.

This clonotype was counted at least ten times. Written as DNA, the CDR3 is TGTGCCAGCAAAGGGACAGTTAATTCACCCCTCCACTTT. Amino acid sequence: CASKGTVNSPLHF. This chain connects TRBV12-3 or TRBV12-4 to TRBJ1-6; 7 bases agree with TRBD1. This CDR3 contains 13 residues. J lost 6 bases, V lost 7 bases, and 3 bases had no gene match.

This clonotype has a handful of counts. The chain joins TRBV5-5 to TRBJ1-4; D is unclear. The CDR3 loop spans 14 amino acids. The germline gives CDR1 SGHKS, CDR2 YYEKEE (reference sequence). V was clipped by 4 bases and J by 8 bases, with 15 bases between them. Here the CDR3 reads CASSAPGGGEKLFF. The CDR3 DNA reads TGTGCCAGCAGCGCCCCGGGAGGCGGGGAAAAACTGTTTTTT.

This clonotype was observed at least ten times. The V call is TRBV6-5, the J call TRBJ1-6; no firm D call. V was cut by 2 bases and J by 0 bases, with 8 bases left in between. Per the germline V gene, CDR1 is MNHEY and CDR2 is SVGAGI. The CDR3 has 16 amino acids. The CDR3: CASSYTESSYNSPLHF. The CDR3 DNA sequence: TGTGCCAGCAGTTACACAGAAAGCTCCTATAATTCACCCCTCCACTTT.

This clonotype has ten or more counts. The chain employs TRBV7-8 and TRBJ1-5; D is unclear. Germline CDR1 is SGHVS and CDR2 is FQNEAQ. CDR3 length: 15 amino acids. V lost 5 bases to trimming and J lost 2 bases, with 13 bases between them. CDR3 in amino acids: CASSPETAGNQPQHF. For the CDR3, the DNA is TGTGCCAGCAGCCCTGAAACCGCCGGCAATCAGCCCCAGCATTTT.

This clonotype was recorded at least ten times. Since a much larger clone is just one base distant, this may be a read error. The J gene is TRBJ2-7, the V gene TRBV7-6; 7 bases fit TRBD2. The V gene's germline CDR1 is SGHVS and CDR2 FNYEAQ. This CDR3 has 13 residues. The CDR3, as DNA: TGTGCCAGCGGAGGCGGGAGCTCCTACGAGCGGTACTTC. Its translation is CASGGGSSYERYF.

This clonotype was found many times. V gene TRBV19 combines with J gene TRBJ1-1; 7 nucleotides line up with TRBD1. V lost 5 bases and J lost 4; bases outside the gene matches: 7. Germline lookup yields CDR1 LNHDA and CDR2 SQIVND (reference sequence). This CDR3 region has 14 residues. The CDR3 sequence is CASSGGQVTTEAFF. In DNA, the CDR3 is TGTGCCAGTAGTGGCGGACAGGTAACCACTGAAGCTTTCTTT.

The sample holds many counts of this clonotype. V gene TRBV29-1 combines with J gene TRBJ1-2; 8 nucleotides match TRBD1. The germline CDR1 and CDR2 sequences are SQVTM and ANQGSEA. The CDR3 is 14 residues long. The J segment lost 5 bases and the V segment lost 3 bases, leaving 8 bases of the junction unmatched. The CDR3 region has the DNA TGCAGCGTTGAGTCGAACAGGGGGGCTTATGGCTACACCTTC. Its protein is CSVESNRGAYGYTF.

This clonotype showed up many times. The rearrangement uses TRBV29-1 and TRBJ1-5, with 9 bases aligning to TRBD1. Germline CDR1 is SQVTM and CDR2 is ANQGSEA. V shed 6 bases and J 9 bases; nucleotides not matched to a gene: 12. The CDR3 has 14 amino acids. The CDR3 spells CSVGGQGMGGPQHF. CDR3 sequence (DNA): TGCAGCGTCGGGGGACAGGGAATGGGGGGGCCCCAGCATTTT.

This clonotype showed up just once. The chain has TRBV15 and TRBJ2-5; 10 bases align to TRBD1. The V gene end was trimmed by 5 bases and the J gene end by 0 bases; junction bases not matched to a gene: 3. CDR3 size: 15 residues. Germline assignment: CDR1 LNHNV and CDR2 YYDKDF (reference sequence). The CDR3 DNA follows: TGTGCCACCAGCTCGGGACAGGGGTACCAAGAGACCCAGTACTTC. Translation: CATSSGQGYQETQYF. The whole variable domain, filled in from reference TRBV15 and TRBJ2-5, reads DAMVIQNPRYQVTQFGKPVTLSCSQTLNHNVMYWYQQKSSQAPKLLFHYYDKDFNNEADTPDNFQSRRPNTSFCFLDIRSPGLGDTAMYLCATSSGQGYQETQYFGPGTRLLVL.

This clonotype was detected ten times or more. V and J are TRBV10-3 and TRBJ1-6; maybe TRBD1 (6 bases). CDR1 ENHRY and CDR2 SYGVKD come from the germline V gene. V was trimmed by 11 bases and J by 13 bases, leaving 18 bases between them. The CDR3 consists of 12 residues. CDR3 DNA: TGTGCCGGCGGGGGGGGCCTAGACCCCCTCCACTTT. Translation gives CAGGGGLDPLHF.

V and J are TRBV5-4 and TRBJ2-4, with D possibly TRBD2 on 6 matching bases. This CDR3 contains 16 residues. Per germline, CDR1 SGHNT and CDR2 YYREEE (reference sequence). Trimming removed 0 bases at V and 0 bases at J, with 10 bases between. The CDR3: CASSLAGEEAKNIQYF. For the CDR3, the DNA is TGTGCCAGCAGCTTGGCCGGGGAGGAAGCCAAAAACATTCAGTACTTC.

In this sample, this clonotype turned up many times. DNA of the CDR3: TGTGCCAGCAGTCTCCGACTAGCGGGCTTCTCCTACGAGCAGTACTTC. This gives the protein CASSLRLAGFSYEQYF. The J gene is TRBJ2-7, the V gene TRBV12-3 or TRBV12-4; TRBD2 matches at 10 bases. The CDR3 contains 16 residues. V lost 5 bases and J lost 0; bases outside the gene matches: 7.

This clonotype was counted many times. This chain joins TRBV28 and TRBJ1-1; D ambiguous. Trimming took off 4 bases at V and 11 bases at J, with 11 bases between the two ends. There are 11 residues in the CDR3. CDR1 MDHEN and CDR2 SYDVKM come from the germline V gene. CDR3 loop: CASSYEGRAFF. The CDR3 nucleotides read TGTGCCAGCAGTTACGAGGGTAGGGCTTTCTTT.

This clonotype occurred a few times. V usage is TRBV18 and J usage is TRBJ2-2; 8 bases fit TRBD1. The germline V gene encodes CDR1 KGHSH and CDR2 LQKENI. The CDR3 runs 16 residues. V was pared by 3 bases and J by 4 bases, with 7 bases of the junction left unmatched. CDR3 region: CASSPDRAVGTGELFF. The CDR3, as DNA: TGTGCCAGCTCACCGGACAGGGCCGTCGGCACCGGGGAGCTGTTTTTT. The full variable domain, its missing parts supplied by reference TRBV18 and TRBJ2-2, is NAGVMQNPRHLVRRRGQEARLRCSPMKGHSHVYWYRQLPEEGLKFMVYLQKENIIDESGMPKERFSAEFPKEGPSILRIQQVVRGDSAAYFCASSPDRAVGTGELFFGEGSRLTVL.

This clonotype was counted between two and nine times. The gene calls are TRBV4-1 and TRBJ1-1; 9 nucleotides match TRBD1. Trimming removed 3 bases from V and 3 bases from J; junction bases left unmatched: 5. Germline CDR1 reads MGHRA; CDR2 reads YSYEKL. The CDR3 length is 15 residues. In nucleotides, the CDR3 is TGCGCCAGCAGCCAGAACAGGGGGCTTGACACTGAAGCTTTCTTT. Translating gives CASSQNRGLDTEAFF.

There are many counts of this clonotype. The V call is TRBV7-3, the J call TRBJ1-2, with D possibly TRBD1 on 5 matching bases. CDR1 and CDR2 (germline): SGHTA, FQGTGA. The length of the CDR3 is 14 residues. V lost 10 bases, J lost 4 bases, and 19 bases lay in between. The CDR3 DNA reads as TGTGCCACCCTGGGGGGGGACCTACCCTATGGCTACACCTTC. Translating gives CATLGGDLPYGYTF.

Details on this clonotype: Compared with germline, one end of the junction differs, possibly owing to a read error. The chain joins TRBV27 to TRBJ2-2; D is unclear. The CDR3 is 15 residues long. The germline CDR1 and CDR2 sequences are MNHEY and SMNVEV (reference sequence). CDR3 residues: CASGLSGPPSGELFF. The CDR3 DNA reads TGTGCCAGCGGTTTATCTGGGCCCCCGTCCGGGGAGCTGTTTTTT.

The chain uses TRBV6-5 and TRBJ2-7, with 7 bases matching TRBD1. After removal of 2 bases from V and 3 bases from J, the junction contained 4 bases not matched to a gene. The CDR3 is made up of 14 amino acids. Germline V lookup: CDR1 MNHEY, CDR2 SVGAGI. The CDR3 DNA sequence: TGTGCCAGCAGTTACGGACAGGCGAACTACGAGCAGTACTTC. Amino acid sequence: CASSYGQANYEQYF.

This clonotype was recorded at least ten times. V is TRBV7-8 and J is TRBJ1-6; D possibly corresponds to TRBD1 (5 bases). Trimming shortened V by 5 bases and J by 0 bases, and 20 bases separated the two germline ends. The CDR3 covers 19 residues. Germline V lookup: CDR1 SGHVS, CDR2 FQNEAQ. The CDR3 region is CASSRGRGHARSYNSPLHF. The CDR3 DNA is TGTGCCAGCAGCCGGGGCCGGGGTCACGCCCGCTCCTATAATTCACCCCTCCACTTT.

In its sample, this clonotype was seen many times. The chain carries TRBV6-2 or TRBV6-3 and TRBJ2-7; D remains unclear. Germline loops: CDR1 MNHEY, CDR2 SVGEGT. V was clipped by 0 bases and J by 2 bases, with 11 bases between them. CDR3 length: 15 residues. The CDR3 spells CASSYSVGGTYEQYF. The CDR3 DNA reads as TGTGCCAGCAGTTACTCTGTGGGCGGAACCTACGAGCAGTACTTC.

Notes on this clonotype: This is likely a read error, given that the CDR3 carries no conserved phenylalanine or tryptophan at its end. This chain joins TRBV13 and TRBJ1-1; D ambiguous. V was cut by 1 base and J by 11 bases, with 14 bases left in between. Germline-derived CDR1 and CDR2 are PRHDT and FYEKMQ (reference sequence). This CDR3 region has 13 residues. As DNA, the CDR3 is TGTGCCAGCAGCTTAGTGGGAGGGCGAGGGGCTTTCCTT. This codes for CASSLVGGRGAFL.

The table lists this clonotype with a few counts. It may be a read error: a sequence one base away is much more abundant. This chain joins TRBV6-2 or TRBV6-3 and TRBJ2-5; weak D call: TRBD2 (6 bases). There are 14 residues in the CDR3. Germline V lookup: CDR1 MNHEY, CDR2 SVGEGT. This CDR3 is CASRRELLRETQCF. The CDR3 DNA sequence: TGTGCCAGCAGGCGGGAACTGCTTAGGGAGACCCAGTGCTTC.

This clonotype came up many times. The genes are TRBV5-1 and TRBJ1-6; 8 bases line up with TRBD1. The CDR3 length is 15 residues. Trimming at V came to 1 base and at J to 6 bases, leaving 3 bases not matched to a gene. CDR1 and CDR2 from the germline V gene are SGHRS and YFSETQ. The DNA of the CDR3 is TGCGCCAGCAGCTTGTCAGGGGGCCCTAATTCACCCCTCCACTTT. This codes for CASSLSGGPNSPLHF.

This clonotype was counted at least ten times. V and J are TRBV20-1 and TRBJ2-7, with TRBD1 matching over 7 bases. Germline trimming cut 6 bases from V and 2 bases from J; bases unmatched to any gene: 13. The germline CDR1 and CDR2 sequences are DFQATT and SNEGSKA (reference sequence). This CDR3 is built from 15 residues. The CDR3 region is CSAPGLRQGTYEQYF. For the CDR3, the DNA is TGCAGTGCCCCAGGGCTCCGACAGGGAACCTACGAGCAGTACTTC.

This clonotype was detected many times. A junction boundary mismatches the germline segment, possibly from a read error. The chain is built from TRBV24-1 and TRBJ2-4, with 7 bases aligning to TRBD1. The CDR3 totals 16 residues. Germline CDR1 and CDR2: KGHDR and SFDVKD. The CDR3, as DNA: TGTGCCACCAGTGATTTAGGGGGCGAAGCCAAAAACATTAAGTACTTC. It codes for CATSDLGGEAKNIKYF.

In this sample, this clonotype turned up a few times. A read error may be the cause here, since a much bigger clone is one base away. The chain has TRBV28 and TRBJ1-6, with TRBD1 identical over 9 bases. Germline-derived CDR1 and CDR2 are MDHEN and SYDVKM. The CDR3 runs 16 residues. The CDR3 DNA follows: TGTGCCAGCAGTTCGCCGGGGACAGGGCAAAATTCACACCTCCACTTT. Protein product: CASSSPGTGQNSHLHF.

In this sample, this clonotype turned up many times. This sequence joins TRBV18 and TRBJ1-6; tentatively, D is TRBD1 (6 bases). Deletions cut 3 bases from V and 6 bases from J, with 9 bases between. CDR3 size: 14 residues. Germline CDR1 is KGHSH and CDR2 is LQKENI. CDR3 region: CASSPGGGNSPLHF. The CDR3 DNA follows: TGTGCCAGCTCACCGGGGGGCGGTAATTCACCCCTCCACTTT. Full variable domain (missing parts from reference TRBV18 and TRBJ1-6): NAGVMQNPRHLVRRRGQEARLRCSPMKGHSHVYWYRQLPEEGLKFMVYLQKENIIDESGMPKERFSAEFPKEGPSILRIQQVVRGDSAAYFCASSPGGGNSPLHFGNGTRLTVT.